This T cell receptor (beta chain) was found in a study of blood T cell repertoires in COVID-19 (dated by TCRdb to between 2020 and 2021). Context from the whole study: The collaborator samples originated in the United States, Italy and Spain and spanned the acute and convalescent phases of COVID-19. The dataset comprised deeply sampled blood TCRbeta repertoires from subjects exposed to, actively infected with, or recovered from COVID-19. A freely available public database, intended as a resource for researchers studying the immune response to SARS-CoV-2, is where the repertoires were released. The material from the prospective study consisted of cDNA or gDNA derived from T cells, B-cell-depleted T cells, or PBMCs. The samples were drawn from the first 160 participants of the ongoing ImmuneRACE study and from 1,254 subjects provided by 6 global collaborators. A de-identified subject ID, COVID-19 status, age in years and sex were almost always included in the sample metadata. Where available, HLA class I and class II types were taken from metadata supplied by the sample provider and were not determined by assay-based typing. Overall results and qualifications from the work: The quantity of clinical and demographic metadata differed by source and by participant and was supplied without curation.

Enrolling through a virtual design, the prospective study's participants ranged in age from roughly 18 to 95 years and lived across about two dozen United States geographic areas. In the prospective study, participants were assigned to cohorts based on the clinical history participants reported in a screening survey and a study questionnaire. In the prospective study, whole blood, serum and a nasopharyngeal or oropharyngeal swab were collected from each participant by mobile phlebotomists. Prospective study participants could optionally give additional blood draws and questionnaires over an approximately 2-month period. Before DNA extraction, blood samples from the prospective study were shipped at room temperature or frozen. In regard to this clone: Its antigen is unknown. Per-base qualities were not stored, and no clone one base away is much larger.

The V and J ends are trimmed by 1 base and 11 bases, leaving 14 bases between them. There are 13 amino acids in the CDR3, from cysteine to phenylalanine inclusive. The DNA shown is the 39-base CDR3, in frame from base 1. The germline V gene sets CDR1 to LGHNA and CDR2 to YNFKEQ. TCRbeta CDR3 regions were amplified from genomic DNA by means of the immunoSEQ Assay, a bias-controlled multiplex PCR. The paper's data handling went like this. The number of nucleated cells in each sample was estimated from the amplification of reference gene primers within the assay. To quantify the absolute abundance of each unique TCRbeta CDR3 rearrangement, sequence reads were collapsed and filtered. Productive Simpson clonality was computed per sample as the square root of Simpson's diversity index over productive rearrangements. Not all clones reach the TCRdb copy of this immuneACCESS table, which keeps in-frame sequences only. Checked studies attribute under half of the gap to unresolved V genes and leave the rest unexplained. From that table come the V and J calls and clone size; the DNA was used to work out D and trimming. The sample table records some 170,000 clones; roughly nine tenths of these occur just once. Roughly 1.2% of the sample lies in the top ten.

Sequencing used PBMCs or T cells enriched from blood (not recorded which). This clonotype was sampled from a human donor with acute COVID-19. The donor label of this sample is uncertain. The V and J segments used are TRBV4-2 and TRBJ1-1; the D gene identity is not certain. The CDR3 protein is CASSQGDWPLAFF. The DNA sequence reads TGTGCCAGCAGCCAAGGAGACTGGCCTTTGGCTTTCTTT.